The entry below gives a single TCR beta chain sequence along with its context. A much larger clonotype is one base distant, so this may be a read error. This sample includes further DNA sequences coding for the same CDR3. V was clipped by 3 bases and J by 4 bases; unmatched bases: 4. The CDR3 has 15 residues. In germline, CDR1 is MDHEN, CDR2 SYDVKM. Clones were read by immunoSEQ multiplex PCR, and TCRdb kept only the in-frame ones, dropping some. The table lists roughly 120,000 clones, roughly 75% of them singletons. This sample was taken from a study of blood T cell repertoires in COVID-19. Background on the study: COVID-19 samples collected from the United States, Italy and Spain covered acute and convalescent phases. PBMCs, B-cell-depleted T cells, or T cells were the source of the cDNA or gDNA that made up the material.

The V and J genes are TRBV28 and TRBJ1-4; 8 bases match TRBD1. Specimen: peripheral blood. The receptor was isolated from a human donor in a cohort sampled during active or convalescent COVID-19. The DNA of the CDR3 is TGTGCCAGCAGTTTTGTGACAGGGGTTAATGAAAAACTGTTTTTT. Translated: CASSFVTGVNEKLFF.